The rows below give T cell receptor beta chains drawn from one sample of a study of shared clonotypes between healthy human individuals. Profiling relied on immunoSEQ multiplex PCR, and the TCRdb table lists in-frame clones only, not all of them. The table shows fewer than 700,000 clones, with roughly 95% occurring only once. Sequenced: naive CD8+ T cells sorted from blood. These receptors were collected from a woman aged 25 to 39 in good health. Both conserved end residues are part of each CDR3. The D gene is left open where the match is weak. A clone size is listed for some rows: how often the clone was seen (once, few, many), or a class if it is expanded.

d_gene,v_gene,abundance,j_gene,CDR3nt,CDR3aa
NA,TRBV6-5,NA,TRBJ1-1,TGTGCCAGCAGTTACTCTTCCAACATTGAAGCTTTCTTT,CASSYSSNIEAFF
NA,TRBV7-9,NA,TRBJ1-2,TGTGCCAGCAGCTTAGTGGGGTTCTATGGCTACACCTTC,CASSLVGFYGYTF
TRBD2,TRBV5-4,NA,TRBJ2-7,TGTGCCAGCAGCTCGGGACTAGCGGGAGGGAGGGGAGGCGAGCAGTACTTC,CASSSGLAGGRGGEQYF
NA,TRBV7-8,NA,TRBJ1-1,TGTGCCAGCAGCTTAACCTCAGGGGTGAACACTGAAGCTTTCTTT,CASSLTSGVNTEAFF
TRBD2,TRBV13,NA,TRBJ2-5,TGTGCCAGCAGCTTTAACCGGGAGGAGTGGGAGACCCAGTACTTC,CASSFNREEWETQYF
NA,TRBV29-1,once,TRBJ2-3,TGCAGCGTTGAGCCCTGGGACTCAGATACGCAGTATTTT,CSVEPWDSDTQYF
NA,TRBV15,NA,TRBJ1-1,TGTGCCACCAGGATAAATCAGGGGCAGAGCACTGAAGCTTTCTTT,CATRINQGQSTEAFF
NA,TRBV7-2,once,TRBJ2-7,TGTGCCAGCACCCTCCTTCAGGGGATGGGTTACGAGCAGTACTTC,CASTLLQGMGYEQYF
TRBD2,TRBV28,NA,TRBJ2-7,TGTGCCAGCAGTTTGTGGTGGGAGGGGTCCCACGAGCAGTACTTC,CASSLWWEGSHEQYF
TRBD1,TRBV10-3,NA,TRBJ1-2,TGTGCCATCAGTGAGCCCGGGACAGGCTATGGCTACACCTTC,CAISEPGTGYGYTF
TRBD1,TRBV5-6,NA,TRBJ1-1,TGTGCCAGCAGCCCCTCGCCAGGGGGCACTGAAGCTTTCTTT,CASSPSPGGTEAFF
NA,TRBV9,NA,TRBJ2-1,TGTGCCAGCAGCGTCGCCGAGGTGAATGAGCAGTTCTTC,CASSVAEVNEQFF
NA,TRBV28,once,TRBJ1-4,TGTGCCAGCAGTTTCCTCCCCCGGGGGGTTAATGAAAAACTGTTTTTT,CASSFLPRGVNEKLFF
TRBD1,TRBV2,NA,TRBJ2-4,TGTGCCAGTGCCACAGGGGAAGGCAAAAACATTCAGTACTTC,CASATGEGKNIQYF
NA,TRBV11-2,NA,TRBJ2-7,TGTGCCAGCACTCTCGGGGCGGGTCGCTCCTACGAGCAGTACTTC,CASTLGAGRSYEQYF
TRBD2,TRBV25-1,NA,TRBJ2-7,TGTGCCAGCAGTCCCCCGCGGGCTAGCGGGAACTACGAGCAGTACTTC,CASSPPRASGNYEQYF
NA,TRBV7-9,NA,TRBJ2-3,TGTGCCAGCAGCTTAGCTAGGGCAACAGATACGCAGTATTTT,CASSLARATDTQYF
NA,TRBV4-1,NA,TRBJ2-7,TGCGCCAGCAGCCAAGCCTCATCCAGCACCTACGAGCAGTACTTC,CASSQASSSTYEQYF
NA,TRBV21-1,NA,TRBJ2-7,TGTGCCAGCAGCAAAAGGACAGGGGGCAATCTTGACGAGTACGAGCAGTACTTC,CASSKRTGGNLDEYEQYF
TRBD2,TRBV5-1,NA,TRBJ2-7,TGCGCCAGCAGCGAAACTAGCGTAGCCTACGAGCAGTACTTC,CASSETSVAYEQYF
TRBD2,TRBV27,NA,TRBJ2-7,TGTGCCAGCAGTTTATCCAGCGGGAGGGCCTACGAGCAGTACTTC,CASSLSSGRAYEQYF
TRBD2,TRBV28,NA,TRBJ2-3,TGTGCCAGCAGTTTATTTGAGGGACTAGCGGGAGGGCCTGACACAGATACGCAGTATTTT,CASSLFEGLAGGPDTDTQYF
TRBD2,TRBV10-2,NA,TRBJ2-7,TGCGCCAGCAGTGAGTCGGTCCACGCGGGAGACTACGAGCAGTACTTC,CASSESVHAGDYEQYF
NA,TRBV27,NA,TRBJ2-3,TGTGCCAGCAGTTCTATGGGATCGGGCACAGATACGCAGTATTTT,CASSSMGSGTDTQYF
NA,TRBV4-1,NA,TRBJ2-7,TGCGCCAGCAGCCAAGAGTGGGGGGACGAGCAGTACTTC,CASSQEWGDEQYF
TRBD1,TRBV7-9,NA,TRBJ2-7,TGTGCCAGCAGCTCACCCGACAGGGGGCAAGCTACCGAGCAGTACTTC,CASSSPDRGQATEQYF
NA,TRBV9,few,TRBJ1-1,TGTGCCAGCAGCGTAGACGGCAACACTGAAGCTTTCTTT,CASSVDGNTEAFF
NA,TRBV27,once,TRBJ1-1,TGTGCCAGCAGTTTACGAGCAGGAAACACTGAAGCTTTCTTT,CASSLRAGNTEAFF
NA,TRBV25-1,NA,TRBJ2-1,TGTGCCAGCAGCCGGTCAGGGGCGACCTACAATGAGCAGTTCTTC,CASSRSGATYNEQFF
NA,TRBV6-1,NA,TRBJ1-5,TGTGCCAGCAGTGAACAGGGACCCCAGCATTTT,CASSEQGPQHF
TRBD1,TRBV29-1,once,TRBJ2-5,TGCAGCGTTGACGCAGGGGACAGCCAAGAGACCCAGTACTTC,CSVDAGDSQETQYF
NA,TRBV7-9,NA,TRBJ2-7,TGTGCCAGCAGCTTAGTCGGAAGTTCCTACGAGCAGTACTTC,CASSLVGSSYEQYF
NA,TRBV6-1,NA,TRBJ2-4,TGTGCCACATGGGTCCCAGCCAAAAACATTCAGTACTTC,CATWVPAKNIQYF
NA,TRBV7-9,NA,TRBJ2-7,TGTGCCAGCAGCTTGGACTCTGTCGGCAACGAGCAGTACTTC,CASSLDSVGNEQYF
NA,TRBV7-6,NA,TRBJ2-1,TGTGCCAGCAGCACGGGACTCGGGAATGAGCAGTTCTTC,CASSTGLGNEQFF
TRBD1,TRBV7-8,NA,TRBJ1-4,TGTGCCAGCAGCTTTACCGGGACAGGGTCTAATGAAAAACTGTTTTTT,CASSFTGTGSNEKLFF
NA,TRBV30,NA,TRBJ2-5,TGTGCCTGGAGTGGAGGGGAAGAGCAGTACTTC,CAWSGGEEQYF
NA,TRBV4-1,NA,TRBJ2-7,TGCGCCAGCAGCGAAGGACACGAGCAGTACTTC,CASSEGHEQYF
NA,TRBV2,NA,TRBJ2-7,TGTGCCAGCGCTGGGGGTTACGAGCAGTACTTC,CASAGGYEQYF
TRBD2,TRBV4-2,NA,TRBJ2-1,TGTGCCAGCAGCCAAGATTCCGCGGGAGCTTGGGATGAGCAGTTCTTC,CASSQDSAGAWDEQFF
NA,TRBV10-2,NA,TRBJ2-7,TGCGCCAGCAGTGAGTCGGCGGATTACGAGCAGTACTTC,CASSESADYEQYF
TRBD1,TRBV13,once,TRBJ2-7,TGTGCCAGCAGCCCCGGGACAGGGCTCTACGAGCAGTACTTC,CASSPGTGLYEQYF
NA,TRBV19,once,TRBJ1-6,TGTGCCAGTAAATCGGACTCGAGCTCCTATAATTCACCCCTCCACTTT,CASKSDSSSYNSPLHF
TRBD1,TRBV7-9,NA,TRBJ1-1,TGTGCCAGCAGCTTCGGGACAGGGAAGGAGCAAGCTTTCTTT,CASSFGTGKEQAFF